The rows below give T cell receptor beta chains drawn from one sample of a study of blood T cell repertoires in COVID-19. Here immunoSEQ multiplex PCR was the method, and the copy in TCRdb shows in-frame clones only, minus some. The data contain over 45,000 clones, roughly 89% of them seen just once; the ten biggest clones take up 43%. The sequencing input was peripheral blood. These receptors were collected from a woman aged 55 to 70 with COVID-19, enrolled during active disease. Both conserved end residues are part of each CDR3. Fields, in order: D gene, clone size, J gene, CDR3 length, V gene, CDR3 DNA, CDR3 protein. A D gene is named only where the DNA matches it firmly. Only part of the rows carry a size: once, few, many, or a class if the clone is expanded.

D gene: TRBD2; clone size: .; J gene: TRBJ2-7; CDR3 length: 15; V gene: TRBV18; CDR3 DNA: TGTGCCAGCTCCCCTCGGGGGGGCGCGTTTGACGAGCAGTACTTC; CDR3 protein: CASSPRGGAFDEQYF
D gene: .; clone size: once; J gene: TRBJ1-3; CDR3 length: 18; V gene: TRBV19; CDR3 DNA: TGTGCCAGTAGCGACAGATACTCCGGGCTTCTCTCTGGAAACACCATATATTTT; CDR3 protein: CASSDRYSGLLSGNTIYF
D gene: .; clone size: .; J gene: TRBJ2-7; CDR3 length: 17; V gene: TRBV19; CDR3 DNA: TGTGCCAGTAGTACTCAGTACTCGGACAGTGGACCCTACGAGCAGTACTTC; CDR3 protein: CASSTQYSDSGPYEQYF
D gene: .; clone size: .; J gene: TRBJ2-3; CDR3 length: 17; V gene: TRBV7-2; CDR3 DNA: TGTGCCAGCAGCCTAAGGCTGGGGGGGGGCCGCGCAGATACGCAGTATTTT; CDR3 protein: CASSLRLGGGRADTQYF
D gene: .; clone size: .; J gene: TRBJ2-7; CDR3 length: 15; V gene: TRBV11-3; CDR3 DNA: TGTGCCAGCAGTCAACAGGGGGGGAACTCCTACGAGCAGTACTTC; CDR3 protein: CASSQQGGNSYEQYF
D gene: TRBD2; clone size: .; J gene: TRBJ2-2; CDR3 length: 18; V gene: TRBV7-2; CDR3 DNA: TGTGCCAGCAGCTCCTACGGGGCTAGCGGGGGCTACACCGGGGAGCTGTTTTTT; CDR3 protein: CASSSYGASGGYTGELFF
D gene: .; clone size: .; J gene: TRBJ1-2; CDR3 length: 11; V gene: TRBV12-3/TRBV12-4; CDR3 DNA: TGTGCCAGCAGTTTGGGCAGGGGCTACACCTTC; CDR3 protein: CASSLGRGYTF
D gene: .; clone size: .; J gene: TRBJ2-3; CDR3 length: 12; V gene: TRBV2; CDR3 DNA: TGTGCCAGCAGTGATAACACAGATACGCAGTATTTT; CDR3 protein: CASSDNTDTQYF
D gene: TRBD1; clone size: .; J gene: TRBJ2-2; CDR3 length: 16; V gene: TRBV5-1; CDR3 DNA: TGCGCCAGCAGCTTGGCCCGGGACAGGGAGGCCGGGGAGCTGTTTTTT; CDR3 protein: CASSLARDREAGELFF
D gene: .; clone size: .; J gene: TRBJ1-6; CDR3 length: 15; V gene: TRBV18; CDR3 DNA: TGTGCCAGCTCACCACCGGACACTTATAATTCACCCCTCCACTTT; CDR3 protein: CASSPPDTYNSPLHF
D gene: .; clone size: .; J gene: TRBJ2-3; CDR3 length: 15; V gene: TRBV7-9; CDR3 DNA: TGTGCCAGCAGCCCACCCGGGTCTAGCACAGATACGCAGTATTTT; CDR3 protein: CASSPPGSSTDTQYF
D gene: .; clone size: .; J gene: TRBJ2-7; CDR3 length: 13; V gene: TRBV28; CDR3 DNA: TGTGCCAGCAGTTTAGGGGGGAGCTACGAGCAGTACTTC; CDR3 protein: CASSLGGSYEQYF
D gene: .; clone size: .; J gene: TRBJ1-1; CDR3 length: 13; V gene: TRBV7-2; CDR3 DNA: TGTGCCAGCAGCTTAAGGGGGAACCTTGAAGCTTTCTTT; CDR3 protein: CASSLRGNLEAFF
D gene: TRBD2; clone size: .; J gene: TRBJ2-3; CDR3 length: 14; V gene: TRBV27; CDR3 DNA: TGTGCCAGCAGTCTAAGAGGGAGGGTGGGTACGCAGTATTTT; CDR3 protein: CASSLRGRVGTQYF
D gene: .; clone size: few; J gene: TRBJ2-1; CDR3 length: 16; V gene: TRBV24-1; CDR3 DNA: TGTGCCACCAGTGATTTGCTTAAAATCTCCTACAATGAGCAGTTCTTC; CDR3 protein: CATSDLLKISYNEQFF
D gene: .; clone size: once; J gene: TRBJ1-5; CDR3 length: 15; V gene: TRBV19; CDR3 DNA: TGTGCCAGTAGTATAGGCGGAATCAGCAATCAGCCCCAGCATTTT; CDR3 protein: CASSIGGISNQPQHF
D gene: .; clone size: .; J gene: TRBJ1-2; CDR3 length: 15; V gene: TRBV4-3; CDR3 DNA: TGCGCCAGCAGCCAAGATACCCGGGGAGACGATGGCTACACCTTC; CDR3 protein: CASSQDTRGDDGYTF
D gene: .; clone size: .; J gene: TRBJ2-5; CDR3 length: 12; V gene: TRBV11-2; CDR3 DNA: TGTGCCAGCAGCTTCCAGGCGGAGACCCAGTACTTC; CDR3 protein: CASSFQAETQYF
D gene: .; clone size: once; J gene: TRBJ2-2; CDR3 length: 12; V gene: TRBV19; CDR3 DNA: TGTGCCAGTAGTGTTCAGAACGGGGAGCTGTTTTTT; CDR3 protein: CASSVQNGELFF
D gene: .; clone size: .; J gene: TRBJ2-5; CDR3 length: 13; V gene: TRBV4-2; CDR3 DNA: TGTGCCAGCAGCCAGGGACTGCAAGAGACCCAGTACTTC; CDR3 protein: CASSQGLQETQYF
D gene: TRBD1; clone size: few; J gene: TRBJ1-4; CDR3 length: 15; V gene: TRBV13; CDR3 DNA: TGTGCCAGCAGCCAGAGGGGCAGGGGGCGAGAAAAACTGTTTTTT; CDR3 protein: CASSQRGRGREKLFF
D gene: .; clone size: once; J gene: TRBJ2-3; CDR3 length: 16; V gene: TRBV3-1/TRBV3-2; CDR3 DNA: TGTGCCAGCAGCCAAGTGGGCTGGCTGAGGGCAGATACGCAGTATTTT; CDR3 protein: CASSQVGWLRADTQYF
D gene: .; clone size: .; J gene: TRBJ1-1; CDR3 length: 15; V gene: TRBV9; CDR3 DNA: TGTGCCAGCAGCGTGGGGGGAGCTCACCACACTGAAGCTTTCTTT; CDR3 protein: CASSVGGAHHTEAFF
D gene: TRBD1; clone size: .; J gene: TRBJ1-4; CDR3 length: 15; V gene: TRBV12-5; CDR3 DNA: TGTGCTAGTGGTGGGCACAGGGGACATAATGAAAAACTGTTTTTT; CDR3 protein: CASGGHRGHNEKLFF
D gene: .; clone size: .; J gene: TRBJ2-5; CDR3 length: 13; V gene: TRBV27; CDR3 DNA: TGTGCCACCTCTAGGACAGCCCAAGAGACCCAGTACTTC; CDR3 protein: CATSRTAQETQYF
D gene: .; clone size: .; J gene: TRBJ2-1; CDR3 length: 16; V gene: TRBV7-2; CDR3 DNA: TGTGCCAGCAGCTTAGGGGGCGGTCGAGCGTACAATGAGCAGTTCTTC; CDR3 protein: CASSLGGGRAYNEQFF
D gene: TRBD1; clone size: .; J gene: TRBJ1-1; CDR3 length: 14; V gene: TRBV19; CDR3 DNA: TGTGCCAGTAGCAACAGAGACAGGGCTTTTGCCGCTTTCTTT; CDR3 protein: CASSNRDRAFAAFF
D gene: TRBD2; clone size: .; J gene: TRBJ2-3; CDR3 length: 16; V gene: TRBV7-9; CDR3 DNA: TGTGCCAGCAGCTTAGGGACTAGCCGATTCACAGATACGCAGTATTTT; CDR3 protein: CASSLGTSRFTDTQYF
D gene: .; clone size: .; J gene: TRBJ2-7; CDR3 length: 14; V gene: TRBV4-2; CDR3 DNA: TGTGCCAGCAGCCAACCGGAGTCTTTGGGCGAGCAGTACTTC; CDR3 protein: CASSQPESLGEQYF
D gene: TRBD1; clone size: .; J gene: TRBJ1-6; CDR3 length: 15; V gene: TRBV4-3; CDR3 DNA: TGCGCCAGCAGTATCCGGGACAGGGATACTTCACCCCTCCACTTT; CDR3 protein: CASSIRDRDTSPLHF
D gene: .; clone size: once; J gene: TRBJ2-1; CDR3 length: 13; V gene: TRBV5-8; CDR3 DNA: TGTGCCAGCGGCGACAGAGTCTACAATGAGCAGTTCTTC; CDR3 protein: CASGDRVYNEQFF
D gene: TRBD1; clone size: few; J gene: TRBJ1-2; CDR3 length: 12; V gene: TRBV29-1; CDR3 DNA: TGCAGCGCCAGGGGGCGCGGCTATGGCTACACCTTC; CDR3 protein: CSARGRGYGYTF
D gene: TRBD2; clone size: .; J gene: TRBJ2-1; CDR3 length: 16; V gene: TRBV2; CDR3 DNA: TGTGCCAGCAGTGCTGAAGGACTAGCGGCCTACAATGAGCAGTTCTTC; CDR3 protein: CASSAEGLAAYNEQFF
D gene: .; clone size: .; J gene: TRBJ1-5; CDR3 length: 14; V gene: TRBV20-1; CDR3 DNA: TGCAGTGCTAGTCACACGGGTGGCAATCAGCCCCAGCATTTT; CDR3 protein: CSASHTGGNQPQHF
D gene: .; clone size: .; J gene: TRBJ2-1; CDR3 length: 13; V gene: TRBV19; CDR3 DNA: TGTGCCAGTAGCGAGAGCTCCTACAATGAGCAGTTCTTC; CDR3 protein: CASSESSYNEQFF
D gene: .; clone size: .; J gene: TRBJ2-1; CDR3 length: 12; V gene: TRBV28; CDR3 DNA: TGTGCCAGCAGTCAACAGAACAATGAGCAGTTCTTC; CDR3 protein: CASSQQNNEQFF
D gene: TRBD1; clone size: .; J gene: TRBJ2-3; CDR3 length: 14; V gene: TRBV28; CDR3 DNA: TGTGCCAGCAGTTTTACAGGGGGCACAGATACGCAGTATTTT; CDR3 protein: CASSFTGGTDTQYF
D gene: .; clone size: .; J gene: TRBJ1-4; CDR3 length: 14; V gene: TRBV7-9; CDR3 DNA: TGTGCCAGCAGCTTAGGAACCCTGAGGGAAAAACTGTTTTTT; CDR3 protein: CASSLGTLREKLFF
D gene: .; clone size: .; J gene: TRBJ2-2; CDR3 length: 11; V gene: TRBV11-3; CDR3 DNA: TGTGCCAGCAGGGGCCCCGGGGAGCTGTTTTTT; CDR3 protein: CASRGPGELFF
D gene: .; clone size: .; J gene: TRBJ2-3; CDR3 length: 14; V gene: TRBV20-1; CDR3 DNA: TGCAGTGCTAGTGGGCCGACCGCGGCAGATACGCAGTATTTT; CDR3 protein: CSASGPTAADTQYF
D gene: .; clone size: .; J gene: TRBJ2-1; CDR3 length: 15; V gene: TRBV4-3; CDR3 DNA: TGCGCCAGCAGCCAAGAGGAGGGAGATGGCAATGAGCAGTTCTTC; CDR3 protein: CASSQEEGDGNEQFF
D gene: TRBD2; clone size: .; J gene: TRBJ2-7; CDR3 length: 16; V gene: TRBV29-1; CDR3 DNA: TGCAGCGCATCCGGGACTAGCGGGAGTACTGTCTACGAGCAGTACTTC; CDR3 protein: CSASGTSGSTVYEQYF
D gene: TRBD2; clone size: .; J gene: TRBJ2-3; CDR3 length: 16; V gene: TRBV3-1/TRBV3-2; CDR3 DNA: TGTGCCAGCAGGAAACTAGCGGGGGGCGGAACAGATACGCAGTATTTT; CDR3 protein: CASRKLAGGGTDTQYF
D gene: .; clone size: .; J gene: TRBJ2-5; CDR3 length: 15; V gene: TRBV19; CDR3 DNA: TGTGCCAGTAGTACTGGGCTCCAGGGTCGCGAGACCCAGTACTTC; CDR3 protein: CASSTGLQGRETQYF
D gene: TRBD1; clone size: .; J gene: TRBJ2-3; CDR3 length: 16; V gene: TRBV28; CDR3 DNA: TGTGCCAGCAGTTTAACCGGGACAGGGACCACAGATACGCAGTATTTT; CDR3 protein: CASSLTGTGTTDTQYF
D gene: TRBD2; clone size: .; J gene: TRBJ2-7; CDR3 length: 15; V gene: TRBV5-1; CDR3 DNA: TGCGCCAGCATGTCGACTAGCGGTTCATGGTACGAGCAGTACTTC; CDR3 protein: CASMSTSGSWYEQYF
D gene: .; clone size: .; J gene: TRBJ1-1; CDR3 length: 12; V gene: TRBV7-9; CDR3 DNA: TGTGCCAGCAGCTTAGTAGCCGCCGAAGCTTTCTTT; CDR3 protein: CASSLVAAEAFF
D gene: .; clone size: once; J gene: TRBJ1-2; CDR3 length: 13; V gene: TRBV11-2; CDR3 DNA: TGTGCCAGCAGCTTAGATTTCGGTTATGGCTACACCTTC; CDR3 protein: CASSLDFGYGYTF
D gene: .; clone size: .; J gene: TRBJ2-7; CDR3 length: 15; V gene: TRBV6-2/TRBV6-3; CDR3 DNA: TGTGCCAGCAGCCCCCGGGGCGGGATAGCCTACGAGCAGTACTTC; CDR3 protein: CASSPRGGIAYEQYF
D gene: TRBD1; clone size: .; J gene: TRBJ1-5; CDR3 length: 16; V gene: TRBV19; CDR3 DNA: TGTGCCAGTAGGGATAGACAGGGGGCGGCTTCTCAGCCCCAGCATTTT; CDR3 protein: CASRDRQGAASQPQHF